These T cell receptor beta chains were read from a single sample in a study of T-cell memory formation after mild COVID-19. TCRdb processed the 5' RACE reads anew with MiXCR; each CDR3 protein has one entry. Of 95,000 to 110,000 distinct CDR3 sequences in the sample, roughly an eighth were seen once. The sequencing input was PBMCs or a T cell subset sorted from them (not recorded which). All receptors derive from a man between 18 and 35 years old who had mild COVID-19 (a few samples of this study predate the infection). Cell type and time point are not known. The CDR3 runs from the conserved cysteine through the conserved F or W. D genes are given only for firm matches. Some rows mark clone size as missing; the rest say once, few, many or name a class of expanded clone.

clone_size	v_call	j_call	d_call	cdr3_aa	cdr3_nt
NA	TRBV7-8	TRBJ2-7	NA	CASSPTAISYEQYF	TGTGCCAGCAGCCCGACAGCAATCTCCTACGAGCAGTACTTC
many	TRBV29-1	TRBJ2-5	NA	CSVEEETQYF	TGCAGCGTTGAAGAGGAGACCCAGTACTTC
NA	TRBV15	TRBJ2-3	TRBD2	CATSSASGSTDTQYF	TGTGCCACCAGCAGTGCTAGCGGGAGCACAGATACGCAGTATTTT
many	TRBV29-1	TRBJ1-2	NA	CSDREGALYGYTF	TGCAGCGACCGAGAAGGAGCCCTATATGGCTACACCTTC
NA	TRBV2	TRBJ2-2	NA	CASSEARSPGELFF	TGTGCCAGCAGTGAAGCCCGGTCTCCCGGGGAGCTGTTTTTT
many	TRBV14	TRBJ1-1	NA	CASSSIYEGGTGTEAFF	TGTGCCAGCAGCTCTATTTACGAAGGGGGGACGGGCACTGAAGCTTTCTTT
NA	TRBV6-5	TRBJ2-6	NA	CASSQSLPARGANVLTF	TGTGCCAGCAGTCAGTCCCTGCCGGCGCGCGGGGCCAACGTCCTGACTTTC
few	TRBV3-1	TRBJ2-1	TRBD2	CASSPGLAGGPPYNEQFF	TGTGCCAGCAGCCCCGGACTAGCGGGGGGTCCCCCCTACAATGAGCAGTTCTTC
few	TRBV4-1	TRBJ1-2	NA	CASSRQGMSNYGYTF	TGCGCCAGCAGCCGCCAGGGGATGTCTAACTATGGCTACACCTTC
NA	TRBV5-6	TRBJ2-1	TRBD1	CASSLGAGGEFF	TGTGCCAGCAGCTTGGGGGCAGGGGGAGAGTTCTTC
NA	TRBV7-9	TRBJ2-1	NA	CASSSLVALSYNEQFF	TGTGCCAGCAGCTCTTTAGTAGCCCTCTCCTACAATGAGCAGTTCTTC
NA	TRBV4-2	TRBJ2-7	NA	CASSQETGSEQYF	TGTGCCAGCAGCCAAGAGACCGGCTCCGAGCAGTACTTC
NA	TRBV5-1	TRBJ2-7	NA	CASSWLDGTYEQYF	TGCGCCAGCAGCTGGCTGGACGGTACCTACGAGCAGTACTTC
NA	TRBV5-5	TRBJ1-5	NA	CASSLGGASNQPQHF	TGTGCCAGCAGCTTGGGGGGGGCGAGCAATCAGCCCCAGCATTTT
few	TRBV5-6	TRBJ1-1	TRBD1	CASSWGTDWTEAFF	TGTGCCAGCAGCTGGGGGACAGACTGGACTGAAGCTTTCTTT
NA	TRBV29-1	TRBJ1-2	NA	CSTLGDTNYGYTF	TGCAGCACTTTAGGGGACACTAACTATGGCTACACCTTC
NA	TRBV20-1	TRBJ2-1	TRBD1	CSARGTEYNEQFF	TGCAGTGCTAGGGGGACAGAATACAATGAGCAGTTCTTC
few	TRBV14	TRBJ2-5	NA	CASSQVWQKRETQYF	TGTGCCAGCAGCCAAGTTTGGCAGAAGCGTGAGACCCAGTACTTC
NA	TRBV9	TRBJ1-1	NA	CASSVEGRNTEAFF	TGTGCCAGCAGCGTAGAAGGTAGGAACACTGAAGCTTTCTTT
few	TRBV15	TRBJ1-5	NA	CATSRLSEYQPQHF	TGTGCCACCAGCAGATTATCAGAATATCAGCCCCAGCATTTT
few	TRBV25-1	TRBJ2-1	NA	CASSVTGYNEQFF	TGTGCCAGCAGTGTGACAGGTTACAATGAGCAGTTCTTC
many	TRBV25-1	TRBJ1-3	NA	CASSPGHTGNTIYF	TGTGCCAGCAGCCCCGGCCATACTGGAAACACCATATATTTT
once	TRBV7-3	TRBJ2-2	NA	CASSLRGQNTGELFF	TGTGCCAGCAGCTTAAGGGGGCAAAACACCGGGGAGCTGTTTTTT
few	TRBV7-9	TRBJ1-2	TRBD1	CASSARDREGYTF	TGTGCCAGCAGCGCCCGGGACAGGGAGGGCTACACCTTC
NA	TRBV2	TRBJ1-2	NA	CASSEAPVGQNYGYTF	TGTGCCAGCAGTGAGGCTCCCGTAGGTCAAAACTATGGCTACACCTTC
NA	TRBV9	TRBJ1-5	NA	CASSPEGGASQPQHF	TGTGCCAGCAGCCCCGAGGGCGGGGCCAGTCAGCCCCAGCATTTT
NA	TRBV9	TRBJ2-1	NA	CASSEGFRVGEQFF	TGTGCCAGCAGCGAGGGGTTCAGGGTTGGTGAGCAGTTCTTC
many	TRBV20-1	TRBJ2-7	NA	CSARDTNEQYF	TGCAGTGCTAGGGACACCAACGAGCAGTACTTC
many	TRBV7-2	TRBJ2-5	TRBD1	CASSAPDRAGETQYF	TGTGCCAGCAGCGCCCCGGACAGGGCGGGGGAGACCCAGTACTTC
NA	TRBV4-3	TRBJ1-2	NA	CASSQYLGVRDNYGYTF	TGCGCCAGCAGCCAATACCTGGGAGTTCGGGACAACTATGGCTACACCTTC
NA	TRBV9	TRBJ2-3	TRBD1	CASTSTGGQDTQYF	TGTGCCAGCACCTCAACAGGGGGCCAAGATACGCAGTATTTT
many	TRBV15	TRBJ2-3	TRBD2	CATSRDQGNGGGTDTQYF	TGTGCCACCAGCAGAGATCAAGGAAACGGGGGGGGCACAGATACGCAGTATTTT
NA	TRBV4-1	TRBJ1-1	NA	CASSQQFSTEAFF	TGCGCCAGCAGCCAACAATTCAGCACTGAAGCTTTCTTT
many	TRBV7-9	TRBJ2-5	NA	CASEGGGQETQYF	TGTGCCAGCGAAGGGGGGGGTCAAGAGACCCAGTACTTC
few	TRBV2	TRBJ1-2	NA	CASSERVVRNYGYTF	TGTGCCAGCAGTGAACGAGTAGTAAGAAACTATGGCTACACCTTC